This T cell receptor beta chain was sequenced during a study of cytomegalovirus exposure and HLA in healthy donors. Study in general: A preliminary data release comprised 80 million to 95 million unique TCRs obtained from HLA-typed donors.

The count of this clone is one. What it binds is not known. At the DNA level, this CDR3 is encoded by other sequences in the same sample as well. The CDR3 spans 14 residues. Germline values: CDR1 MDHEN, CDR2 SYDVKM. The V gene lost 3 bases and the J gene lost 1 base, with 10 bases spanning the gap. General study findings and limits: Later work found that TCR association rates differed between HLA loci; DRB1 had the most and HLA-C the fewest. Specificity for CMV antigens was confirmed in vitro for a few of the CMV-associated chains. A later analysis showed HLA-associated TCR beta chains outstripping equally common others in clonal expansion.

The PCR was carried out with 60 Vbeta primers and 13 Jbeta primers. Using immunoSEQ multiplex PCR, the repertoire was profiled, and TCRdb retains in-frame clones only, with some absent. The data contain about 300,000 clones, just over 85% of them singletons. The clonotype originates from a middle-aged man in good health and CMV-seropositive. V and J are TRBV28 and TRBJ2-7; D may be TRBD1 (7 bases). The specimen sequenced was PBMCs. The CDR3 loop is CASSFQGGSYEQYF. The CDR3 DNA reads TGTGCCAGCAGTTTCCAGGGGGGATCCTACGAGCAGTACTTC. The full variable domain, in which reference TRBV28 and TRBJ2-7 provide the parts outside the CDR3, is DVKVTQSSRYLVKRTGEKVFLECVQDMDHENMFWYRQDPGLGLRLIYFSYDVKMKEKGDIPEGYSVSREKKERFSLILESASTNQTSMYLCASSFQGGSYEQYFGPGTRLTVT.